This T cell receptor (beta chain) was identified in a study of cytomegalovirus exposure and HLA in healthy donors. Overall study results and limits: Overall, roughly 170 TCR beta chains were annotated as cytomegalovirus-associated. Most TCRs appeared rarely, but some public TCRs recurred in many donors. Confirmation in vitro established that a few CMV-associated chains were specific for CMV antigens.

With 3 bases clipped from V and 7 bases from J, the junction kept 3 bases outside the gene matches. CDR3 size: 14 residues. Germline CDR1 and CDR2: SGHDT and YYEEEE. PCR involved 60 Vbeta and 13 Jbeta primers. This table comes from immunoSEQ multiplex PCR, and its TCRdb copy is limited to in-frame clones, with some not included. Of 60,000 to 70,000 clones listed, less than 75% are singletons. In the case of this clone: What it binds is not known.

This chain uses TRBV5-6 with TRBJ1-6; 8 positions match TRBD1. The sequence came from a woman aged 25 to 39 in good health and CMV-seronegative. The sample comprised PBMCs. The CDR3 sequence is CASSSDRANSPLHF. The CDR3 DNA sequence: TGTGCCAGCAGCTCGGACAGGGCAAATTCACCCCTCCACTTT.